This T cell receptor beta chain was identified during a study of PD-1 blockade in mismatch repair-deficient tumors. The method was immunoSEQ multiplex PCR; TCRdb's version includes in-frame clones alone and lacks a portion of them. This sample yields around 120,000 clones, of which around nine tenths are seen a single time; about an eighth belongs to the top ten. CDR1 SGHKS and CDR2 YYEKEE come from the germline V gene (reference sequence). The CDR3 is made up of 13 amino acids. With 4 bases removed from V and 1 base from J, the gap between germline ends came to 9 bases. The sequence was obtained from an adult with mismatch repair-deficient cancer. This sequence joins TRBV5-5 and TRBJ2-7; D gene unclear. Sequencing was performed on peripheral blood, taken roughly 70 weeks after starting pembrolizumab. CDR3 residues: CASSPLPSYEQYF. CDR3 nucleotides: TGTGCCAGCAGCCCCCTCCCGTCCTACGAGCAGTACTTC.